Listed below are T cell receptor beta chains from one sample, sequenced in a study of blood T cell repertoires in COVID-19. The table came from immunoSEQ multiplex PCR; TCRdb's copy has only in-frame clones and leaves some out. The data hold around 220,000 clones, with approximately 80% observed a single time. Sequencing input: peripheral blood. The receptors were sampled from a man in his thirties or forties with active or convalescent COVID-19. The CDR3 runs from the conserved cysteine through the conserved F or W. The order of the fields is CDR3 length, D gene, clone size, J gene, V gene, CDR3 protein, CDR3 DNA. A D gene is named only where the DNA matches it firmly. Clone size is not always given. Where it is, it says once, few, many or a class for expanded clones.

>18|TRBD1|.|TRBJ1-3|TRBV29-1
CSVKAPTQTGGSGNTIYF
TGCAGCGTTAAAGCACCAACCCAGACAGGGGGCTCTGGAAACACCATATATTTT
>15|TRBD1|.|TRBJ1-5|TRBV27
CASSPEIDRGQPQHF
TGTGCCAGCAGTCCAGAAATCGACAGGGGCCAGCCCCAGCATTTT
>16|.|.|TRBJ1-3|TRBV7-9
CAGTNPGKSSGNTIYF
TGTGCCGGCACTAACCCGGGGAAAAGCTCTGGAAACACCATATATTTT
>14|TRBD1|.|TRBJ2-4|TRBV6-5
CASRPGGTKNIQYF
TGTGCCAGCAGACCAGGGGGAACCAAAAACATTCAGTACTTC
>15|.|.|TRBJ1-5|TRBV7-2
CASSLLGGLNQPQHF
TGTGCCAGCAGCCTCCTGGGGGGGCTCAATCAGCCCCAGCATTTT
>17|TRBD2|.|TRBJ2-1|TRBV5-4
CASSLAPTSGRINEQFF
TGTGCCAGCAGCTTGGCCCCGACTAGCGGGAGGATCAATGAGCAGTTCTTC
>15|TRBD2|.|TRBJ2-1|TRBV5-1
CASSLEPSGNNEQFF
TGCGCCAGCAGCTTGGAACCTAGCGGGAACAATGAGCAGTTCTTC
>14|.|.|TRBJ2-7|TRBV5-6
CASSPGGPNYEQYF
TGTGCCAGCAGCCCGGGGGGCCCCAACTACGAGCAGTACTTC
>16|TRBD2|.|TRBJ2-5|TRBV27
CASSPASGRGQETQYF
TGTGCCAGCAGTCCAGCTAGCGGGAGAGGGCAAGAGACCCAGTACTTC
>16|.|.|TRBJ2-5|TRBV7-6
CASFKRSSPRSGTQYF
TGTGCCAGCTTTAAAAGGTCTAGCCCGAGGTCAGGGACCCAGTACTTC
>13|.|.|TRBJ1-1|TRBV6-1
CASSENREGEAFF
TGTGCCAGCAGTGAAAACAGGGAAGGTGAAGCTTTCTTT
>12|.|.|TRBJ2-3|TRBV19
CASSDTRLTQYF
TGTGCCAGTAGCGATACACGTCTTACGCAGTATTTT
>15|TRBD1|few|TRBJ1-1|TRBV7-8
CASSLGQILNTEAFF
TGTGCCAGCAGCTTGGGACAGATTTTGAACACTGAAGCTTTCTTT
>16|TRBD1|.|TRBJ1-2|TRBV5-6
CASSLEEDRFLRGYTF
TGTGCCAGCAGCTTGGAAGAGGACAGGTTCCTTCGGGGCTACACCTTC
>16|.|.|TRBJ2-3|TRBV2
CASRGEVGGGTDTQYF
TGTGCCAGCAGAGGTGAGGTCGGGGGTGGCACAGATACGCAGTATTTT
>13|.|.|TRBJ2-7|TRBV28
CASSQVAPGEQYF
TGTGCCAGCAGTCAAGTGGCCCCGGGCGAGCAGTACTTC
>16|TRBD2|.|TRBJ2-1|TRBV10-2
CASSEFAGGPYNEQFF
TGCGCCAGCAGTGAATTTGCGGGGGGTCCATACAATGAGCAGTTCTTC
>15|.|.|TRBJ1-5|TRBV7-2
CASSPTGGAGQPQHF
TGTGCCAGCAGCCCAACCGGGGGGGCTGGCCAGCCCCAGCATTTT
>12|.|.|TRBJ1-3|TRBV6-5
CASSTTSDTIYF
TGTGCCAGCAGCACCACCTCGGACACCATATATTTT
>16|.|.|TRBJ1-1|TRBV18
CASSPPNGRGNTEAFF
TGTGCCAGCTCACCACCCAATGGACGGGGGAACACTGAAGCTTTCTTT
>12|.|.|TRBJ2-2|TRBV24-1
CATAIRTGELFF
TGTGCCACCGCGATACGAACCGGGGAGCTGTTTTTT
>15|.|.|TRBJ2-7|TRBV18
CASSPANRASYEQYF
TGTGCCAGCTCACCGGCGAACAGGGCATCCTACGAGCAGTACTTC
>15|TRBD2|few|TRBJ2-2|TRBV7-9
CASSASGRVAGELFF
TGTGCCAGCAGCGCTAGCGGGAGAGTGGCCGGGGAGCTGTTTTTT
>13|.|once|TRBJ1-5|TRBV4-3
CASSQDLRQPQHF
TGCGCCAGCAGCCAAGATCTCCGGCAGCCCCAGCATTTT
>15|.|.|TRBJ2-2|TRBV7-2
CASSSTGIATGELFF
TGTGCCAGCAGCTCAACAGGGATCGCTACCGGGGAGCTGTTTTTT
>16|.|.|TRBJ2-1|TRBV5-1
CASSLGSRWGDNEQFF
TGCGCCAGCAGCTTGGGGAGTAGGTGGGGGGACAATGAGCAGTTCTTC
>11|.|.|TRBJ2-7|TRBV20-1
CSARMSGEQYF
TGCAGTGCTAGGATGTCGGGCGAGCAGTACTTC
>14|.|.|TRBJ2-1|TRBV11-3
CASSLEEGANEQFF
TGTGCCAGCAGCTTAGAGGAGGGGGCGAATGAGCAGTTCTTC
>16|.|.|TRBJ2-1|TRBV2
CASSYNRAPPENEQFF
TGTGCCAGCAGTTATAACAGGGCCCCGCCAGAGAATGAGCAGTTCTTC
>13|.|.|TRBJ1-5|TRBV28
CASKRPKNQPQHF
TGTGCCAGCAAGCGGCCTAAAAATCAGCCCCAGCATTTT
>15|.|.|TRBJ2-5|TRBV5-1
CASSLDSRKGETQYF
TGCGCCAGCAGCTTGGATAGCCGGAAAGGAGAGACCCAGTACTTC
>17|TRBD1|.|TRBJ1-2|TRBV30
CAWSVSQGAGNNDGYTF
TGTGCCTGGAGTGTATCCCAGGGGGCAGGGAACAATGATGGCTACACCTTC
>13|.|few|TRBJ1-5|TRBV6-5
CASSYGGNQPQHF
TGTGCCAGCAGTTACGGGGGGAATCAGCCCCAGCATTTT
>12|TRBD1|.|TRBJ1-1|TRBV28
CASRSGTGEAFF
TGTGCCAGTAGGTCGGGGACAGGGGAAGCTTTCTTT
>17|TRBD2|.|TRBJ2-5|TRBV13
CASSLGLAGGPMETQYF
TGTGCCAGCAGCTTAGGACTAGCGGGGGGGCCAATGGAGACCCAGTACTTC
>15|TRBD1|.|TRBJ1-1|TRBV7-2
CASSPRTGGITEAFF
TGTGCCAGCAGCCCTCGGACAGGGGGAATCACTGAAGCTTTCTTT
>15|TRBD1|.|TRBJ1-2|TRBV5-6
CASSSPRQGGYGYTF
TGTGCCAGCAGCTCCCCCCGACAGGGTGGGTATGGCTACACCTTC
>15|TRBD2|.|TRBJ2-3|TRBV7-2
CASSLGSGGADTQYF
TGTGCCAGCAGCTTAGGTAGCGGGGGGGCAGATACGCAGTATTTT
>13|.|.|TRBJ2-1|TRBV19
CASSPGSYNEQFF
TGTGCCAGTAGTCCGGGGTCTTACAATGAGCAGTTCTTC
>13|.|.|TRBJ1-5|TRBV18
CASSTDRNQPQHF
TGTGCCAGCTCAACAGACAGGAATCAGCCCCAGCATTTT
>16|TRBD1|.|TRBJ2-6|TRBV19
CASSRDRGPGANVLTF
TGTGCCAGTAGCCGGGACAGGGGGCCCGGGGCCAACGTCCTGACTTTC
>17|.|.|TRBJ2-6|TRBV18
CASSPSLQPSGANVLTF
TGTGCCAGCTCACCATCTTTACAACCCTCTGGGGCCAACGTCCTGACTTTC
>16|TRBD2|.|TRBJ2-3|TRBV3-1/TRBV3-2
CASSLLAGGPGDTQYF
TGTGCCAGCAGCCTCCTAGCGGGGGGGCCGGGAGATACGCAGTATTTT
>17|TRBD2|.|TRBJ2-7|TRBV5-5
CASSLTWRGGGSYEQYF
TGTGCCAGCAGCCTTACGTGGCGAGGCGGGGGAAGCTACGAGCAGTACTTC
>16|.|.|TRBJ1-1|TRBV6-2/TRBV6-3
CASSSSRNIMNTEAFF
TGTGCCAGCAGTTCCTCCAGGAATATCATGAACACTGAAGCTTTCTTT
>16|.|.|TRBJ1-6|TRBV7-8
CASSPRTSSYNSPLHF
TGTGCCAGCAGCCCACGGACAAGCTCCTATAATTCACCCCTCCACTTT
>15|.|.|TRBJ1-4|TRBV9
CASSVDGTQGEKLFF
TGTGCCAGCAGCGTAGACGGGACACAGGGCGAAAAACTGTTTTTT
>21|TRBD1|.|TRBJ1-3|TRBV5-1
CASSQQPGQGSWSNLGNTIYF
TGCGCCAGCAGCCAACAACCGGGACAGGGAAGTTGGTCAAATCTTGGAAACACCATATATTTT
>13|.|few|TRBJ1-6|TRBV28
CASRGAYNSPLHF
TGTGCCAGCAGGGGAGCGTATAATTCACCCCTCCACTTT
>12|TRBD2|.|TRBJ2-7|TRBV30
CACSGGRDEQYF
TGTGCCTGTAGCGGGGGGCGGGACGAGCAGTACTTC
>16|TRBD2|.|TRBJ2-2|TRBV6-4
CALHSHPAGATGELFF
TGTGCCCTGCATTCCCATCCGGCGGGAGCTACCGGGGAGCTGTTTTTT
>15|TRBD1|.|TRBJ1-1|TRBV19
CATQPGQGAFTEAFF
TGTGCCACCCAACCGGGACAGGGGGCATTTACTGAAGCTTTCTTT
>13|.|.|TRBJ2-7|TRBV27
CASSLRRVHEQYF
TGTGCCAGCAGTTTACGCCGGGTTCACGAGCAGTACTTC